In this sample, the clone carrying this T cell receptor beta chain turned up many times. TCRdb's copy holds only in-frame clones and misses some; the assay was immunoSEQ multiplex PCR. Among over 150,000 clones listed, around nine tenths were seen once. This entry comes from a study of blood T cell repertoires in COVID-19. Germline CDR1 and CDR2: SNHLY and FYNNEI. The V segment lost 7 bases and the J segment 3 bases; nucleotides outside the gene matches: 7. The CDR3 contains 15 residues. This TCR came from a woman aged 65 to 85 with COVID-19, enrolled during active disease. Sequenced: peripheral blood. This rearrangement joins TRBV2 to TRBJ2-1, with 9 bases fitting TRBD2. CDR3 in DNA: TGTGCCAGCAAATTCCCTAGCGGGAACTACAATGAGCAGTTCTTC. This codes for CASKFPSGNYNEQFF.